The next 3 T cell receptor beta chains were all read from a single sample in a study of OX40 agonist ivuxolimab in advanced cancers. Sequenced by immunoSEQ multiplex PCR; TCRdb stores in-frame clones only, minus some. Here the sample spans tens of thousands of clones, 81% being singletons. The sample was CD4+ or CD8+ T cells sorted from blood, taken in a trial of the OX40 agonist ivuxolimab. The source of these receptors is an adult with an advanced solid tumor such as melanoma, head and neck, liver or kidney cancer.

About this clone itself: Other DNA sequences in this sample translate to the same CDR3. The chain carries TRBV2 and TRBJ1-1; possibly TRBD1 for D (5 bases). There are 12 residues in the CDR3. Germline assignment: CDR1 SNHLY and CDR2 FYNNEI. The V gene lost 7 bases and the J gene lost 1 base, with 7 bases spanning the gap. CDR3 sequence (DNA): TGTGCCAGCAAGCAGGGGAACACTGAAGCTTTCTTT. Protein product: CASKQGNTEAFF.

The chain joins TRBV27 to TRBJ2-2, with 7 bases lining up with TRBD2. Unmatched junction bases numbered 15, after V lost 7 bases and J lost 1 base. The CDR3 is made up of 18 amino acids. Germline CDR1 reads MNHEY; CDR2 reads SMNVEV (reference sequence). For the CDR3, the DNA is TGTGCCAGCATCTCCGGGGTCAGCGGGAATGGGAACACCGGGGAGCTGTTTTTT. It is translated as CASISGVSGNGNTGELFF.

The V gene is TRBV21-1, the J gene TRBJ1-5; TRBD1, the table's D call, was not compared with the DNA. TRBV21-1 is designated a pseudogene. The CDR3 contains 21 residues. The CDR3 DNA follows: TGTGCCAGCTCACAAAATTCCCTTTTCTTTGGGAACAGGGGGCGCATTCAGCCCCAGCATTTT. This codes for CASSQNSLFFGNRGRIQPQHF.